A selection of T cell receptor beta chains follows, all from one sample in a study of T cells in Graves' hyperthyroidism and ophthalmopathy. In TCRdb, the multiplex PCR reads were re-called with MiXCR into one record per CDR3 protein. The table has a few hundred thousand distinct CDR3 sequences, approximately 14% seen once. The sequenced sample consisted of blood. These receptors were taken from a woman aged 50 to 60 with Graves' hyperthyroidism that later progressed to Graves' ophthalmopathy. CDR3s include the opening cysteine and the closing phenylalanine or tryptophan. A D gene is named only where the DNA matches it firmly.

CDR3 protein: CASSSGTGTANGYTF
D gene: TRBD1
V gene: TRBV27

CDR3 protein: CSGAEQGGVEQFF
D gene: -
V gene: TRBV20-1

CDR3 protein: CASSMGVGTDTQYF
D gene: -
V gene: TRBV19

CDR3 protein: CASSLPDRGHYGYTF
D gene: TRBD1
V gene: TRBV7-9

CDR3 protein: CASSPWTGWGNTIYF
D gene: -
V gene: TRBV2

CDR3 protein: CASSRRTLATNEKLFF
D gene: -
V gene: TRBV27

CDR3 protein: CSASDTGTGAAYYEQYF
D gene: TRBD1
V gene: TRBV20-1

CDR3 protein: CASRSGQSSYNEQFF
D gene: TRBD1
V gene: TRBV2

CDR3 protein: CATRIRGPGELFF
D gene: -
V gene: TRBV5-1

CDR3 protein: CASSPPAGGNTGELFF
D gene: TRBD2
V gene: TRBV18

CDR3 protein: CASSTYQGGYTF
D gene: -
V gene: TRBV6-1

CDR3 protein: CASSLVGKVYTF
D gene: -
V gene: TRBV28

CDR3 protein: CASSEGRQEINIQYF
D gene: -
V gene: TRBV2

CDR3 protein: CSLRGSSGRNYNEQFF
D gene: TRBD2
V gene: TRBV29-1

CDR3 protein: CSALGLAGGPGYNEQFF
D gene: TRBD2
V gene: TRBV20-1

CDR3 protein: CASSRERLYEQYF
D gene: -
V gene: TRBV7-2

CDR3 protein: CASSPPGANTEAFF
D gene: -
V gene: TRBV18

CDR3 protein: CASRGGFNEKLFF
D gene: -
V gene: TRBV7-8

CDR3 protein: CASSGVHEQYF
D gene: -
V gene: TRBV2

CDR3 protein: CASSSRVLGPGSTDTQYF
D gene: -
V gene: TRBV27

CDR3 protein: CVSSLYTGQGGQETQYF
D gene: TRBD1
V gene: TRBV11-2

CDR3 protein: CSVLRDWGGEQYF
D gene: TRBD2
V gene: TRBV29-1

CDR3 protein: CAWSGEVNTEAFF
D gene: -
V gene: TRBV30

CDR3 protein: CASSPQWGPYEQYF
D gene: -
V gene: TRBV4-1

CDR3 protein: CASSFRDIQYF
D gene: -
V gene: TRBV5-1

CDR3 protein: CSARDLTGVRNEQYF
D gene: TRBD1
V gene: TRBV20-1

CDR3 protein: CASKVDSSSYEQYF
D gene: -
V gene: TRBV5-1

CDR3 protein: CASSGGTTSTDTQYF
D gene: -
V gene: TRBV9

CDR3 protein: CASSLLGEVQNYGYTF
D gene: -
V gene: TRBV7-6

CDR3 protein: CASSSDSTRREQFF
D gene: -
V gene: TRBV7-6

CDR3 protein: CSASGASGSYEQYF
D gene: -
V gene: TRBV20-1

CDR3 protein: CASRLTSGSLKSGELFF
D gene: TRBD2
V gene: TRBV5-4

CDR3 protein: CASRLRVALGGYNEQFF
D gene: -
V gene: TRBV28

CDR3 protein: CASSPGTTSYEQYF
D gene: TRBD2
V gene: TRBV5-5

CDR3 protein: CSARDGGPSTGELFF
D gene: -
V gene: TRBV20-1

CDR3 protein: CAGSSLLRENTGELFF
D gene: -
V gene: TRBV28

CDR3 protein: CASSLVGVPYEQYF
D gene: -
V gene: TRBV7-9

CDR3 protein: CSAWTAAPSGNTIYF
D gene: -
V gene: TRBV20-1

CDR3 protein: CASSFRDVEKLFF
D gene: -
V gene: TRBV12-3/TRBV12-4

CDR3 protein: CASSQGTGAIYF
D gene: TRBD1
V gene: TRBV3-1

CDR3 protein: CASSLELAGGTDTQYF
D gene: TRBD2
V gene: TRBV5-8

CDR3 protein: CASSAWRGGPYNEQFF
D gene: TRBD2
V gene: TRBV9

CDR3 protein: CASSFVQGDEKLFF
D gene: TRBD1
V gene: TRBV12-3/TRBV12-4

CDR3 protein: CASSESIVQGKGNEQFF
D gene: -
V gene: TRBV10-1

CDR3 protein: CASSGGTPGAYNEQFF
D gene: -
V gene: TRBV28

CDR3 protein: CASSPRDSSYNSPLHF
D gene: TRBD1
V gene: TRBV9

CDR3 protein: CSVGLLGTLAGVGRSTDTQYF
D gene: TRBD2
V gene: TRBV29-1

CDR3 protein: CASSLGWDKDYNEQFF
D gene: -
V gene: TRBV5-6

CDR3 protein: CASLSPSTDTQYF
D gene: -
V gene: TRBV19

CDR3 protein: CASSPLQGAYNEQFF
D gene: -
V gene: TRBV11-2

CDR3 protein: CASSQAAGLNTEAFF
D gene: -
V gene: TRBV3-1

CDR3 protein: CASSLSESGQWSFYEQYF
D gene: -
V gene: TRBV28

CDR3 protein: CATSDRAEQDTQYF
D gene: -
V gene: TRBV24-1

CDR3 protein: CASGLQGSLAF
D gene: -
V gene: TRBV12-5

CDR3 protein: CASSARKQLAGGGYNEQFF
D gene: TRBD2
V gene: TRBV9

CDR3 protein: CASSLQLHSYNEQFF
D gene: -
V gene: TRBV3-1

CDR3 protein: CASSDPTSGHYNEQFF
D gene: TRBD2
V gene: TRBV25-1

CDR3 protein: CSASPLGAGVGEQFF
D gene: TRBD2
V gene: TRBV20-1

CDR3 protein: CASSLTATGLQETQYF
D gene: TRBD1
V gene: TRBV28

CDR3 protein: CASSMTAIDTGELFF
D gene: -
V gene: TRBV19